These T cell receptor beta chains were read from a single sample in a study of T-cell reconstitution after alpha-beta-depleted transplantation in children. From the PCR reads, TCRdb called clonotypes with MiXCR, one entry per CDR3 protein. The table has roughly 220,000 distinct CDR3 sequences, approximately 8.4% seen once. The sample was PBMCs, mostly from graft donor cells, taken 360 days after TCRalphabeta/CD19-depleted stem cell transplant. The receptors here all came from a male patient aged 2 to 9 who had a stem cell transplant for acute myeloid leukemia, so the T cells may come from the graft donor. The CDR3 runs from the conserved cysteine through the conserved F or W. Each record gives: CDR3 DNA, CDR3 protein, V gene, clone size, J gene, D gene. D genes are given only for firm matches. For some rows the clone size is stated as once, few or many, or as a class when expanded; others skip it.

CDR3nt: TGCAGTGCTAGAGATCCTAGCGGGGATTACGAGCAGTACTTC; CDR3aa: CSARDPSGDYEQYF; v_gene: TRBV20-1; abundance: NA; j_gene: TRBJ2-7; d_gene: TRBD2
CDR3nt: TGCAGCGTTGACCCCGGAACTGATTATACGCAGTATTTT; CDR3aa: CSVDPGTDYTQYF; v_gene: TRBV29-1; abundance: many; j_gene: TRBJ2-3; d_gene: NA
CDR3nt: TGCAGCGTGCGGGGGCTGTTGACAGATACGCAGTATTTT; CDR3aa: CSVRGLLTDTQYF; v_gene: TRBV29-1; abundance: many; j_gene: TRBJ2-3; d_gene: NA
CDR3nt: TGTGCCAGCAGCTTAGGACTAGCGGGAGACGTCATTCGCACAGATACGCAGTATTTT; CDR3aa: CASSLGLAGDVIRTDTQYF; v_gene: TRBV7-2; abundance: many; j_gene: TRBJ2-3; d_gene: TRBD2
CDR3nt: TGTGCCAGCAGCGTAGGGCTAGCGGACACAGATACGCAGTATTTT; CDR3aa: CASSVGLADTDTQYF; v_gene: TRBV9; abundance: many; j_gene: TRBJ2-3; d_gene: TRBD2
CDR3nt: TGTGCCAGCAGCCGGGACAGGGGTATATATAATTCACCCCTCCACTTT; CDR3aa: CASSRDRGIYNSPLHF; v_gene: TRBV7-2; abundance: few; j_gene: TRBJ1-6; d_gene: TRBD1
CDR3nt: TGTGCCAGCAGCCCCCGATCTACTAGCAGCGATACGCAGTATTTT; CDR3aa: CASSPRSTSSDTQYF; v_gene: TRBV7-6; abundance: few; j_gene: TRBJ2-3; d_gene: NA
CDR3nt: TGTGCCAGCAGCCAAGAAATAACAGGGCCATGGGGCCAAGAGACCCAGTACTTC; CDR3aa: CASSQEITGPWGQETQYF; v_gene: TRBV3-1; abundance: few; j_gene: TRBJ2-5; d_gene: NA
CDR3nt: TGTGCCTGGAGTGTACAGGGGCCCGGAAACACCATATATTTT; CDR3aa: CAWSVQGPGNTIYF; v_gene: TRBV30; abundance: NA; j_gene: TRBJ1-3; d_gene: TRBD1
CDR3nt: TGTGCCATCACTGGGACAGGGCTTACAGATACGCAGTATTTT; CDR3aa: CAITGTGLTDTQYF; v_gene: TRBV10-3; abundance: many; j_gene: TRBJ2-3; d_gene: TRBD1
CDR3nt: TGTGCCACCAGTGACCCTACGGACAGAGAGTATTTT; CDR3aa: CATSDPTDREYF; v_gene: TRBV24-1; abundance: many; j_gene: TRBJ2-3; d_gene: NA
CDR3nt: TGTGCCAGCTTAAACTCCCAGCCCATGGATACGCAGTATTTT; CDR3aa: CASLNSQPMDTQYF; v_gene: TRBV18; abundance: NA; j_gene: TRBJ2-3; d_gene: NA
CDR3nt: TGTGCCAGCAGCCGGGACAGGAAAAGCCATCAGCCCCAGCATTTT; CDR3aa: CASSRDRKSHQPQHF; v_gene: TRBV6-2/TRBV6-3; abundance: many; j_gene: TRBJ1-5; d_gene: TRBD1
CDR3nt: TGTGCCAGCAGAAAGAGTAGCACAGATACGCAGTATTTT; CDR3aa: CASRKSSTDTQYF; v_gene: TRBV12-3/TRBV12-4; abundance: many; j_gene: TRBJ2-3; d_gene: NA
CDR3nt: TGTGCCAGCAGCCCCTCCGGGACTACCTTGTACAATGAGCAGTTCTTC; CDR3aa: CASSPSGTTLYNEQFF; v_gene: TRBV9; abundance: few; j_gene: TRBJ2-1; d_gene: TRBD2
CDR3nt: TGTGCCAGCAGTTGGACTAGCACGCAGTATTTT; CDR3aa: CASSWTSTQYF; v_gene: TRBV6-2/TRBV6-3; abundance: once; j_gene: TRBJ2-3; d_gene: TRBD2
CDR3nt: TGCAGTGCTGTGGGCGAAGGATACCAAGAGACCCAGTACTTC; CDR3aa: CSAVGEGYQETQYF; v_gene: TRBV20-1; abundance: many; j_gene: TRBJ2-5; d_gene: NA